Listed here are 29 T cell receptor beta chains from one sample, sequenced in a study of T cells in localized non-small cell lung cancer. This table comes from immunoSEQ multiplex PCR, and its TCRdb copy is limited to in-frame clones, with some not included. The sample yields around 79,000 clones, over 60% seen once. Sequencing used PBMCs, obtained before any cancer treatment. Receptor source: a man aged 35-69 years with stage II squamous cell lung carcinoma.

This clone showed up just a few times. The J gene is TRBJ1-5, the V gene TRBV7-2; D is uncertain. CDR1 SGHTA and CDR2 FQGNSA come from the germline V gene. The CDR3 covers 14 residues. V dropped 6 bases and J dropped 0 bases, with 9 bases sitting between them. Here the CDR3 DNA reads TGTGCCAGCAGGCGCGGGTCTAGCAATCAGCCCCAGCATTTT. It encodes CASRRGSSNQPQHF.

V gene TRBV6-1 combines with J gene TRBJ2-7; D gene ambiguous. Germline CDR1 reads MNHNS; CDR2 reads SASEGT. V lost 1 base and J lost 1, with 8 bases in between. The CDR3 has 14 residues. As DNA, the CDR3 is TGTGCCAGCAGTGAAGATAGGGCTTCCTACGAGCAGTACTTC. Its protein product is CASSEDRASYEQYF.

The chain has TRBV6-1 and TRBJ1-5, with D possibly TRBD1 on 6 matching bases. Between the trimmed V and J ends, which lost 2 bases and 2 bases, there was a span of 10 bases. The CDR3 is made up of 15 amino acids. Germline CDR1 is MNHNS and CDR2 is SASEGT. Written as DNA, the CDR3 is TGTGCCAGCAGTGAATGGGGGCTCGGCAATCAGCCCCAGCATTTT. Amino acids: CASSEWGLGNQPQHF.

About this clone: Distinct nucleotide sequences in the sample also encode this CDR3. V is TRBV25-1 and J is TRBJ2-7, with no clear D. Germline V gene lookup returns CDR1 MGHDK and CDR2 SYGVNS. The CDR3 consists of 13 residues. V dropped 7 bases and J dropped 6 bases, with 16 bases sitting between them. The CDR3 is CASTSGPSSEQYF. DNA of the CDR3: TGTGCCAGCACCTCTGGTCCCAGCTCCGAGCAGTACTTC.

V usage is TRBV7-2 and J usage is TRBJ1-1; the D is unclear. The CDR3 extends over 15 amino acids. The V gene's germline CDR1 is SGHTA and CDR2 FQGNSA. V lost 3 bases to trimming and J lost 3 bases, with 14 bases between them. In nucleotides, the CDR3 is TGTGCCAGCAGCTTGGGATTGGGTAGACACACTGAAGCTTTCTTT. Its protein product is CASSLGLGRHTEAFF.

V and J are TRBV19 and TRBJ2-5; D possibly matches TRBD1 or TRBD2 (7 bases each). The CDR3 covers 15 residues. Germline lookup yields CDR1 LNHDA and CDR2 SQIVND (reference sequence). V gave up 4 bases and J gave up 4 bases, with 16 bases separating them. The CDR3 DNA sequence: TGTGCCAGTAGTAGCCAGGGGGGACTAACAGAGACCCAGTACTTC. This gives the protein CASSSQGGLTETQYF.

The rearrangement links TRBV18 to TRBJ2-1, with 9 bases that match TRBD2. The germline V gene has CDR1 KGHSH and CDR2 LQKENI. CDR3 length: 18 residues. Trimming took 2 bases from V and 7 from J; bases not matched to a gene: 15. CDR3 amino acids: CASSPGSHSGGSMNEQFF. CDR3 sequence (DNA): TGTGCCAGCTCACCAGGGAGTCACAGCGGGGGGTCCATGAATGAGCAGTTCTTC.

The CDR3 is CASSLVTDSEAFF. The CDR3, as DNA: TGTGCCAGCAGCTTAGTGACAGACTCTGAAGCTTTCTTT. V is TRBV7-9 and J is TRBJ1-1, with D possibly matching TRBD1 (5 bases). Germline CDR1 reads SEHNR; CDR2 reads FQNEAQ (reference sequence). CDR3 length equals 13 residues. Trimming cost V 1 base and J 6 bases, with 9 bases left between them.

This clone was detected a few times. Here the CDR3 DNA reads TGTGCCTGGAGTGCAGGGAGCCACACAGATACGCAGTATTTT. It translates to CAWSAGSHTDTQYF. The chain is built from TRBV30 and TRBJ2-3; perhaps D is TRBD1 or TRBD2 (5 bases each). The CDR3 contains 14 residues. V lost 1 base to trimming and J lost 2 bases, with 10 bases between them. The V gene's germline CDR1 is GTSNPN and CDR2 SVGIG (reference sequence).

V gene TRBV30 combines with J gene TRBJ2-7, with 7 bases identical to TRBD2. This CDR3 comprises 14 residues. Per the germline V gene, CDR1 is GTSNPN and CDR2 is SVGIG (reference sequence). Trimming at V came to 3 bases and at J to 4 bases, leaving 9 bases not matched to a gene. The CDR3 loop reads CAWSQGLGAYEQYF. CDR3 DNA: TGTGCCTGGAGCCAAGGACTAGGAGCTTACGAGCAGTACTTC.

The chain joins TRBV30 to TRBJ1-6, with 9 bases fitting TRBD1. V lost 8 bases, J lost 6 bases, and 2 bases stayed unmatched. This CDR3 has 12 amino acids. Germline CDR1 and CDR2: GTSNPN and SVGIG (reference sequence). The CDR3 DNA reads as TGTGCCGGGGACAGGGCTAATTCACCCCTCCACTTT. Translated, it gives CAGDRANSPLHF. The full variable domain, rest sourced from reference TRBV30 and TRBJ1-6, is SQTIHQWPATLVQPVGSPLSLECTVEGTSNPNLYWYRQAAGRGLQLLFYSVGIGQISSEVPQNLSASRPQDRQFILSSKKLLLSDSGFYLCAGDRANSPLHFGNGTRLTVT.

This chain links TRBV25-1 with TRBJ2-5; a weak D match, TRBD2 (7 bases). V lost 6 bases, J lost 4 bases, and 18 bases lay in between. This CDR3 has 15 residues. CDR1 is MGHDK and CDR2 is SYGVNS in the germline V gene. As DNA, the CDR3 is TGTGCCAGCAGCCCTAGCGGACCCAGGGGAGAGACCCAGTACTTC. It specifies CASSPSGPRGETQYF.

The chain is built from TRBV19 and TRBJ2-5; D gene unclear. CDR3 length equals 11 residues. V lost 8 bases and J 5 bases, leaving 9 bases between the germline ends. CDR1 is LNHDA and CDR2 is SQIVND in the germline V gene (reference sequence). The CDR3 DNA sequence: TGTGCCAGTTCCACCGGGGAGACCCAGTACTTC. It encodes CASSTGETQYF.

This chain uses TRBV7-6 with TRBJ2-5; D is unclear. In germline, CDR1 is SGHVS, CDR2 FNYEAQ. V was trimmed by 1 base and J by 4 bases, leaving 13 bases between them. The CDR3 runs 15 residues. CDR3 bases: TGTGCCAGCAGCTTAGTTGTTGGCGGTAGAGAGACCCAGTACTTC. It yields the protein CASSLVVGGRETQYF. Combining the CDR3 with reference TRBV7-6 and TRBJ2-5 gives the whole variable domain GAGVSQSPRYKVTKRGQDVALRCDPISGHVSLYWYRQALGQGPEFLTYFNYEAQQDKSGLPNDRFSAERPEGSISTLTIQRTEQRDSAMYRCASSLVVGGRETQYFGPGTRLLVL.

In this sample, this clone turned up many times. The V gene is TRBV4-1, the J gene TRBJ1-5; TRBD1 is a possible D gene (5 bases). V lost 6 bases, J lost 6 bases, and 15 bases lay in between. The CDR3 length is 14 residues. Germline CDR1 and CDR2: MGHRA and YSYEKL. CDR3 in amino acids: CASRPTLTVQPQHF. The CDR3 region has the DNA TGCGCCAGCAGACCCACCTTGACAGTTCAGCCCCAGCATTTT.

The chain joins TRBV30 to TRBJ2-1; D is unclear. The CDR3 loop spans 14 amino acids. The V gene lost 3 bases and the J gene lost 3 bases, with 12 bases spanning the gap. Germline-derived CDR1 and CDR2 are GTSNPN and SVGIG (reference sequence). The CDR3 sequence: CAWSIFTGYNEQFF. CDR3 nucleotide sequence: TGTGCCTGGAGCATCTTTACTGGCTACAATGAGCAGTTCTTC. The complete variable domain, with remaining parts taken from reference TRBV30 and TRBJ2-1, reads SQTIHQWPATLVQPVGSPLSLECTVEGTSNPNLYWYRQAAGRGLQLLFYSVGIGQISSEVPQNLSASRPQDRQFILSSKKLLLSDSGFYLCAWSIFTGYNEQFFGPGTRLTVL.

V and J are TRBV2 and TRBJ2-1, with a weak D call TRBD1 (5 bases). CDR3 length: 15 residues. Trimming removed 4 bases from V and 0 bases from J, with 10 bases in between. Germline V gene lookup returns CDR1 SNHLY and CDR2 FYNNEI. CDR3 in amino acids: CASSAGISSYNEQFF. The CDR3 DNA reads as TGTGCCAGCAGTGCAGGGATAAGCTCCTACAATGAGCAGTTCTTC.

V and J are TRBV2 and TRBJ2-1, with unresolved D. From germline, CDR1 is SNHLY and CDR2 FYNNEI. The length of the CDR3 is 12 residues. Trimming removed 2 bases from V and 14 bases from J, with 13 bases in between. CDR3 region: CASSEIRQTEFF. Written as DNA, the CDR3 is TGTGCCAGCAGTGAAATTCGGCAAACCGAGTTCTTC.

This clone was observed a single time. V is TRBV7-2 and J is TRBJ2-7, with TRBD2 matching over 8 bases. The V and J ends lost 5 bases and 5 bases, in that order; junction bases with no gene match: 11. The CDR3 runs to 15 residues. From germline, CDR1 is SGHTA and CDR2 FQGNSA. CDR3 amino acids: CASSRGGDRLDEQYF. The CDR3 nucleotides read TGTGCCAGCAGCCGGGGGGGCGACAGGCTCGACGAGCAGTACTTC.

The chain recombines TRBV7-8 with TRBJ2-1; no clear D. There are 12 residues in the CDR3. V lost 2 bases and J 7 bases, leaving 6 bases between the germline ends. CDR1 SGHVS and CDR2 FQNEAQ come from the germline V gene. In nucleotides, the CDR3 is TGTGCCAGCAGCTTAACGAGGAATGAGCAGTTCTTC. Translated, it gives CASSLTRNEQFF.

The chain combines TRBV28 with TRBJ2-4; D remains ambiguous. CDR3 size: 15 residues. The germline gives CDR1 MDHEN, CDR2 SYDVKM. V was pared by 3 bases and J by 0 bases, with 9 bases between. CDR3 DNA sequence: TGTGCCAGCAGTTTTTCGCAGGTAGCCAAAAACATTCAGTACTTC. Translation gives CASSFSQVAKNIQYF. The entire variable domain, with the rest obtained from reference TRBV28 and TRBJ2-4, is as follows: DVKVTQSSRYLVKRTGEKVFLECVQDMDHENMFWYRQDPGLGLRLIYFSYDVKMKEKGDIPEGYSVSREKKERFSLILESASTNQTSMYLCASSFSQVAKNIQYFGAGTRLSVL.

The chain recombines TRBV4-3 with TRBJ2-6; D gene unclear. This CDR3 spans 17 amino acids. Germline lookup yields CDR1 LGHNA and CDR2 YSLEER. With 0 bases removed from V and 1 base from J, the gap between germline ends came to 10 bases. Written as DNA, the CDR3 is TGCGCCAGCAGCCAAGATCAAGCGACATCTGGGGCCAACGTCCTGACTTTC. It specifies CASSQDQATSGANVLTF.

V gene TRBV30 combines with J gene TRBJ1-5, with 9 bases lining up with TRBD1. Losses at the gene ends were 1 base for V and 7 bases for J; bases not matched to a gene: 5. Germline CDR1 and CDR2: GTSNPN and SVGIG (reference sequence). CDR3 size: 14 residues. The CDR3 protein is CAWSGTGDGQPQHF. The DNA for the CDR3 is TGTGCCTGGAGTGGGACAGGGGATGGCCAGCCCCAGCATTTT.

The rearrangement uses TRBV27 and TRBJ1-1, with D uncertain. CDR1 is MNHEY, CDR2 SMNVEV, per germline (reference sequence). The CDR3 runs 13 residues. The ends were cut back, 3 bases at V and 5 bases at J, with 10 bases in the middle. CDR3 in amino acids: CASSFSRYTEAFF. CDR3 nucleotides: TGTGCCAGCAGTTTCTCCCGATATACTGAAGCTTTCTTT.

V is TRBV27 and J is TRBJ1-2; D is unclear. Germline CDR1 MNHEY, CDR2 SMNVEV (reference sequence). Deletions cut 5 bases from V and 4 bases from J, with 8 bases between. The CDR3 extends over 12 amino acids. CDR3 protein: CASSRGPYGYTF. CDR3 sequence (DNA): TGTGCCAGCAGTCGCGGGCCCTATGGCTACACCTTC.

J is TRBJ2-3 and V is TRBV6-5; 13 positions match TRBD2. V dropped 5 bases and J dropped 8; count of bases not matched to a gene: 7. Germline V lookup: CDR1 MNHEY, CDR2 SVGAGI. CDR3 length equals 15 residues. The CDR3 reads CASSRTSGGARTQYF. CDR3 nucleotides: TGTGCCAGCAGTCGTACTAGCGGGGGGGCCCGTACGCAGTATTTT.

The genes are TRBV10-3 and TRBJ2-5, with TRBD2 matching over 11 bases. Germline CDR1 is ENHRY and CDR2 is SYGVKD. There are 16 residues in the CDR3. V lost 4 bases, J lost 0 bases, and 4 bases stayed unmatched. Here the CDR3 reads CAISASGGTNQETQYF. CDR3 in DNA: TGTGCCATCAGTGCTAGCGGGGGGACAAACCAAGAGACCCAGTACTTC.

The gene calls are TRBV5-8 and TRBJ2-3, with D uncertain. CDR3 length equals 16 residues. CDR1 is SGHTS and CDR2 is YDEGEE in the germline V gene. V shed 5 bases and J shed 6 bases, with 22 bases lying between them. The CDR3 reads CASSTAVGWPGDTQYF. In nucleotides, the CDR3 is TGTGCCAGCAGTACGGCGGTCGGGTGGCCCGGGGATACGCAGTATTTT.

This clone was counted between two and nine times. This chain links TRBV29-1 with TRBJ2-6, with TRBD1 matching 9 bases. The germline gives CDR1 SQVTM, CDR2 ANQGSEA. This CDR3 region has 16 residues. V shed 5 bases and J 2 bases; nucleotides not matched to a gene: 7. The CDR3 DNA reads as TGCAGCGTTTCGACAGGGGGGATCACTGGGGCCAACGTCCTGACTTTC. Translation gives CSVSTGGITGANVLTF.